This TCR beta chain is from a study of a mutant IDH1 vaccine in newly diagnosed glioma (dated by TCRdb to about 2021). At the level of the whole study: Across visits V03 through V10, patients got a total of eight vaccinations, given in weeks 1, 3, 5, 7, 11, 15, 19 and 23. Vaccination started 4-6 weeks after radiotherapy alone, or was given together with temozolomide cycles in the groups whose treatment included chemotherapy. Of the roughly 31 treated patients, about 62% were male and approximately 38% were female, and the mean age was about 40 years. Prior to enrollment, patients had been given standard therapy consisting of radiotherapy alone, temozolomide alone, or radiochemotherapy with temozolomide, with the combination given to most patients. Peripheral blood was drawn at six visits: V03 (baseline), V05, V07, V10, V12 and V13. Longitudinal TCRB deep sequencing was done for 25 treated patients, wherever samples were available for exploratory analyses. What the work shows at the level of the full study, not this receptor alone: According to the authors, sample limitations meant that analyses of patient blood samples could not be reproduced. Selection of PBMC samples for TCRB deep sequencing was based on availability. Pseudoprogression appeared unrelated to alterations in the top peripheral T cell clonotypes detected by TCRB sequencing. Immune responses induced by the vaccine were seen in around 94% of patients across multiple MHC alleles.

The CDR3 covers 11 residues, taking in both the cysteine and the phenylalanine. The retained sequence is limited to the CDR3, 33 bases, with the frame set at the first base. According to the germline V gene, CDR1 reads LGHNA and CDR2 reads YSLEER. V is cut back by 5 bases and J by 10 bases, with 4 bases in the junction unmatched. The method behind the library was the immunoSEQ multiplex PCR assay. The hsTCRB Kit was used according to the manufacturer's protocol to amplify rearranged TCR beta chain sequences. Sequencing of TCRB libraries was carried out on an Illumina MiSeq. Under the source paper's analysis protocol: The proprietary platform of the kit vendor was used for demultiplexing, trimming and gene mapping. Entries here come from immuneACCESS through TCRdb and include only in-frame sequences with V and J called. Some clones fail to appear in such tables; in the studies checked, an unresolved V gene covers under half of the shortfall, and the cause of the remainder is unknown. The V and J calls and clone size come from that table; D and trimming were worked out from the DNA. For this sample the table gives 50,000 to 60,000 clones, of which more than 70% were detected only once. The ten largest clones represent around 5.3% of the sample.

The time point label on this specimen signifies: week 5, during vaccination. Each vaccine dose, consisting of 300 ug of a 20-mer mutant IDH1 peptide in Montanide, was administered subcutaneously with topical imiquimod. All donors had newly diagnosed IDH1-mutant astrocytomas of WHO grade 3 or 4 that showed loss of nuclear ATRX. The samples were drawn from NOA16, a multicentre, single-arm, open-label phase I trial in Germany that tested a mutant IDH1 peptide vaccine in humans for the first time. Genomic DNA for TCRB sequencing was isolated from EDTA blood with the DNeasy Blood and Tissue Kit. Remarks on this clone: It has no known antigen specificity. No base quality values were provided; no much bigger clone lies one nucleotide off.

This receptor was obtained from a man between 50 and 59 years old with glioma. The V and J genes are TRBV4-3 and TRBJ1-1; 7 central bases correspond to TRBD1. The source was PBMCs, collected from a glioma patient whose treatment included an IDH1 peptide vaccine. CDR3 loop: CASSTTGRAFF. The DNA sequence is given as TGCGCCAGCAGCACGACAGGGAGAGCTTTCTTT.